The present T cell receptor (beta chain) was sequenced within a study of blood T cells in healthy people across ages. Findings of the study overall: Fewer expanded clones and more diversity marked long-lived versus aged donors.

CDR1 and CDR2 from the germline V gene are SGHDT and YYEEEE. CDR3 length: 17 residues. V lost 0 bases, J lost 3 bases, and 17 bases lay in between. Points on this clonotype: Its antigen remains unknown.

Then a second PCR, running roughly 7 to 11 cycles, was carried out with a sample-barcoded 5' primer and a J-beta primer mix. TCRdb passed the 5' RACE reads through MiXCR, listing each CDR3 protein once. The sample consists of 1,500,000 or so distinct CDR3 sequences, approximately 59% of them appearing once. This clonotype was sampled from a young man in good health. The rearrangement joins TRBV5-6 to TRBJ2-3; D is tentatively TRBD1 or TRBD2 (6 bases each). The sequenced sample consisted of blood. In DNA, the CDR3 is TGTGCCAGCAGCTTGGAGGGTCGGGGGCTCCCGACAGATACGCAGTATTTT. It specifies CASSLEGRGLPTDTQYF.